This T cell receptor (beta chain) was sequenced during a study of tumor-infiltrating lymphocytes in oesophageal squamous cell carcinoma. MiXCR, applied by TCRdb to the PCR reads, yields one record per CDR3 protein. The data hold nearly 11,000 distinct CDR3 sequences, with roughly 50% observed a single time. CDR3 length: 11 amino acids. The ends were cut back, 7 bases at V and 11 bases at J, with 14 bases in the middle. The sequence was obtained from a female donor with esophageal squamous cell carcinoma. Sequencing used esophageal tumor tissue. This chain joins TRBV12-3 or TRBV12-4 and TRBJ2-5, with no clear D. The CDR3: CASKVGNEQYF. Written as DNA, the CDR3 is TGTGCCAGCAAAGTGGGCAATGAGCAGTACTTC.